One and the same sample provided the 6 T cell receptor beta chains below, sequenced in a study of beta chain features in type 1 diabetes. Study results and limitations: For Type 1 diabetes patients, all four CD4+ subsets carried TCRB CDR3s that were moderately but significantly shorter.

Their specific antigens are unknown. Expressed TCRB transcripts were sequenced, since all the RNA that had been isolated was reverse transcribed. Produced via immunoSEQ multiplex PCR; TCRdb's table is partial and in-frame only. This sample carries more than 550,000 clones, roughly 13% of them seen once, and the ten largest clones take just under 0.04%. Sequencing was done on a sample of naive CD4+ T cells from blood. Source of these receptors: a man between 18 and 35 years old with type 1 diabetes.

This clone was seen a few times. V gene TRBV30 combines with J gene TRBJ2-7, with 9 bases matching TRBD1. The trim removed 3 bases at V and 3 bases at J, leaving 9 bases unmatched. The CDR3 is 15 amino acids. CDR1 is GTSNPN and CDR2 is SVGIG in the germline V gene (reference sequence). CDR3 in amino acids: CAWRKHPGQGYEQYF. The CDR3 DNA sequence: TGTGCCTGGAGGAAACATCCGGGACAGGGCTACGAGCAGTACTTC.

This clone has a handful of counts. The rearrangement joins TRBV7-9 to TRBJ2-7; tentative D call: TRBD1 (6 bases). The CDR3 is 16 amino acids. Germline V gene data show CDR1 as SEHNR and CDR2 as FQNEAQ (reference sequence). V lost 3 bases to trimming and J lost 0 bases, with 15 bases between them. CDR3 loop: CASSLGHPAISYEQYF. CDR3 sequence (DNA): TGTGCCAGCAGCTTGGGACACCCGGCCATCTCCTACGAGCAGTACTTC.

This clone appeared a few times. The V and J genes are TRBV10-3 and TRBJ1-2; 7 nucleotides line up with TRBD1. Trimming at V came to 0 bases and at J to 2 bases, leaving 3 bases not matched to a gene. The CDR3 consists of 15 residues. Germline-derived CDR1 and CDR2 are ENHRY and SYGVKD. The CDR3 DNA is TGTGCCATCAGTGAGTCGGGGACAGAAAACTATGGCTACACCTTC. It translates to CAISESGTENYGYTF.

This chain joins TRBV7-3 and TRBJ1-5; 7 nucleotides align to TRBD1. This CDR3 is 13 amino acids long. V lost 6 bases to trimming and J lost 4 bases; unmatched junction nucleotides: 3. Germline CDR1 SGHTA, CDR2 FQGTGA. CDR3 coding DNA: TGTGCCAGCAGTGAGGGGGCGAATCAGCCCCAGCATTTT. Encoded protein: CASSEGANQPQHF.

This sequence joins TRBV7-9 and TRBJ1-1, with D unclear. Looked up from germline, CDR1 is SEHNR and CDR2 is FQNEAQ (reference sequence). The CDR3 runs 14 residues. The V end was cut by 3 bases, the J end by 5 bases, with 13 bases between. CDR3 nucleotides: TGTGCCAGCAGCTTGAGGGAGGGCGGGACTGAAGCTTTCTTT. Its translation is CASSLREGGTEAFF.

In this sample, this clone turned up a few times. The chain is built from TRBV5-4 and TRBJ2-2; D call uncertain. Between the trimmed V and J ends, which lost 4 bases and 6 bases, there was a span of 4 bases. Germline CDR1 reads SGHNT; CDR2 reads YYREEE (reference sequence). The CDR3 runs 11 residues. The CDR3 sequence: CASSLSGELFF. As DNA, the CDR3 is TGTGCCAGCAGCCTGTCCGGGGAGCTGTTTTTT.